Listed below are T cell receptor beta chains from one sample, sequenced in a study of vaccination and CD4 T cells after COVID-19. Their recognized antigens are unknown. TCRdb itself ran the PCR reads through MiXCR, one entry per CDR3 protein. Counted here are over 9,000 distinct CDR3 sequences, 45% to 65% occurring once; the ten biggest clones make up more than 9.5%. Sequenced input: CD4+ T cells from blood, cultured in vitro. The receptors shown here come from a human donor who had recovered from COVID-19. CDR3s include the opening cysteine and the closing phenylalanine or tryptophan. Fields, in order: V gene, D gene, clone size, J gene, CDR3 protein, CDR3 DNA. A D gene is named only where the DNA matches it firmly. Part of the rows lack a size; the others show once, few, many or a class for expanded clones.

V gene: TRBV20-1; D gene: TRBD1; clone size: .; J gene: TRBJ1-4; CDR3 protein: CSARDSGGNEKLFF; CDR3 DNA: TGCAGTGCTAGAGATTCAGGGGGGAATGAAAAACTGTTTTTT
V gene: TRBV7-7; D gene: TRBD2; clone size: .; J gene: TRBJ2-5; CDR3 protein: CASSSNPGGETQYF; CDR3 DNA: TGTGCCAGCAGCTCCAATCCGGGGGGAGAGACCCAGTACTTC
V gene: TRBV7-6; D gene: .; clone size: .; J gene: TRBJ2-2; CDR3 protein: CASSLVRGSGELFF; CDR3 DNA: TGTGCCAGCAGCTTAGTTCGGGGGAGCGGGGAGCTGTTTTTT
V gene: TRBV4-2; D gene: .; clone size: .; J gene: TRBJ2-7; CDR3 protein: CASSRNLGEQYF; CDR3 DNA: TGTGCCAGCAGCCGCAATCTGGGGGAGCAGTACTTC
V gene: TRBV2; D gene: .; clone size: .; J gene: TRBJ2-3; CDR3 protein: CASMKGTSTDTQYF; CDR3 DNA: TGTGCCAGCATGAAGGGGACTAGCACAGATACGCAGTATTTT
V gene: TRBV20-1; D gene: .; clone size: .; J gene: TRBJ2-3; CDR3 protein: CSAPGATDTQYF; CDR3 DNA: TGCAGTGCGCCGGGGGCCACAGATACGCAGTATTTT
V gene: TRBV6-1; D gene: TRBD2; clone size: once; J gene: TRBJ2-1; CDR3 protein: CASRPGLAGANEQFF; CDR3 DNA: TGTGCCAGCAGACCAGGACTAGCGGGAGCCAATGAGCAGTTCTTC
V gene: TRBV12-3/TRBV12-4; D gene: TRBD1; clone size: .; J gene: TRBJ1-2; CDR3 protein: CASTHTRTGDGYTF; CDR3 DNA: TGTGCCAGCACCCACACTAGGACAGGGGATGGCTACACCTTC
V gene: TRBV6-1; D gene: TRBD2; clone size: .; J gene: TRBJ2-2; CDR3 protein: CASSFTSGRWDGELFF; CDR3 DNA: TGTGCCAGCAGCTTTACTAGCGGGAGATGGGACGGGGAGCTGTTTTTT
V gene: TRBV6-1; D gene: .; clone size: few; J gene: TRBJ1-6; CDR3 protein: CASIDRPWAPLHF; CDR3 DNA: TGTGCCAGCATAGACCGTCCCTGGGCACCCCTCCACTTT
V gene: TRBV20-1; D gene: .; clone size: .; J gene: TRBJ1-6; CDR3 protein: CSAMRSYNSPLHF; CDR3 DNA: TGCAGTGCTATGAGGTCCTATAATTCACCCCTCCACTTT
V gene: TRBV30; D gene: .; clone size: .; J gene: TRBJ2-3; CDR3 protein: CAWSQGGEADTQYF; CDR3 DNA: TGTGCCTGGAGTCAAGGCGGCGAGGCAGATACGCAGTATTTT
V gene: TRBV3-1; D gene: .; clone size: .; J gene: TRBJ2-3; CDR3 protein: CASSQDAWSTDTQYF; CDR3 DNA: TGTGCCAGCAGCCAAGATGCGTGGAGCACAGATACGCAGTATTTT
V gene: TRBV7-9; D gene: .; clone size: .; J gene: TRBJ2-7; CDR3 protein: CASSLAGRNYEQYF; CDR3 DNA: TGTGCCAGCAGCTTAGCGGGGCGAAACTACGAGCAGTACTTC
V gene: TRBV10-3; D gene: .; clone size: .; J gene: TRBJ1-1; CDR3 protein: CAISATDSMNTEAFF; CDR3 DNA: TGTGCCATCAGTGCCACGGACAGCATGAACACTGAAGCTTTCTTT
V gene: TRBV19; D gene: .; clone size: .; J gene: TRBJ2-6; CDR3 protein: CASSILGANVLTF; CDR3 DNA: TGTGCCAGTAGTATTCTGGGGGCCAACGTCCTGACTTTC
V gene: TRBV11-3; D gene: .; clone size: .; J gene: TRBJ1-1; CDR3 protein: CASSLGAGEAFF; CDR3 DNA: TGTGCCAGCAGCTTAGGAGCGGGAGAAGCTTTCTTT
V gene: TRBV2; D gene: .; clone size: few; J gene: TRBJ1-5; CDR3 protein: CASSGGLGGNQPQHF; CDR3 DNA: TGTGCCAGCAGCGGAGGTCTGGGGGGCAATCAGCCCCAGCATTTT
V gene: TRBV7-2; D gene: TRBD1; clone size: once; J gene: TRBJ1-2; CDR3 protein: CASSSLGQGSYGYTF; CDR3 DNA: TGTGCCAGCAGCTCCCTAGGACAGGGTTCTTATGGCTACACCTTC
V gene: TRBV11-3; D gene: TRBD2; clone size: .; J gene: TRBJ2-4; CDR3 protein: CASSFSGRLCWDIQYF; CDR3 DNA: TGTGCCAGCAGCTTCAGCGGGAGACTTTGTTGGGACATTCAGTACTTC
V gene: TRBV10-2; D gene: .; clone size: few; J gene: TRBJ2-2; CDR3 protein: CASSPSVNGELFF; CDR3 DNA: TGCGCCAGCAGCCCTAGTGTGAACGGGGAGCTGTTTTTT
V gene: TRBV7-8; D gene: .; clone size: .; J gene: TRBJ2-7; CDR3 protein: CASSLLFYEQYF; CDR3 DNA: TGTGCCAGCAGCTTATTATTCTACGAGCAGTACTTC
V gene: TRBV20-1; D gene: TRBD2; clone size: .; J gene: TRBJ2-5; CDR3 protein: CSANGLAEETQYF; CDR3 DNA: TGCAGTGCGAATGGACTAGCGGAAGAGACCCAGTACTTC
V gene: TRBV5-1; D gene: TRBD1; clone size: .; J gene: TRBJ1-2; CDR3 protein: CASGVDRPNYGYTF; CDR3 DNA: TGCGCCAGCGGCGTGGACAGGCCTAACTATGGCTACACCTTC
V gene: TRBV6-1; D gene: TRBD2; clone size: .; J gene: TRBJ2-3; CDR3 protein: CASTRQASGLDTQYF; CDR3 DNA: TGTGCCAGCACCAGACAGGCTAGCGGGTTAGATACGCAGTATTTT
V gene: TRBV28; D gene: TRBD1; clone size: once; J gene: TRBJ2-1; CDR3 protein: CASREHRGDTYNEQFF; CDR3 DNA: TGTGCCAGCAGAGAACACAGGGGGGACACCTACAATGAGCAGTTCTTC
V gene: TRBV6-4; D gene: .; clone size: .; J gene: TRBJ1-2; CDR3 protein: CASSDMGTMSYTF; CDR3 DNA: TGTGCCAGCAGTGATATGGGGACGATGAGCTACACCTTC
V gene: TRBV20-1; D gene: .; clone size: .; J gene: TRBJ2-7; CDR3 protein: CSAARVDYEQYF; CDR3 DNA: TGCAGTGCCGCCAGGGTGGACTACGAGCAGTACTTC
V gene: TRBV19; D gene: .; clone size: .; J gene: TRBJ1-6; CDR3 protein: CASQNWAAGARSPLHF; CDR3 DNA: TGTGCCAGTCAAAACTGGGCCGCTGGGGCTCGATCACCCCTCCACTTT
V gene: TRBV20-1; D gene: .; clone size: .; J gene: TRBJ1-6; CDR3 protein: CSASGRLEWSPLHF; CDR3 DNA: TGCAGTGCTAGTGGGAGGTTAGAATGGTCACCCCTCCACTTT
V gene: TRBV4-2; D gene: TRBD2; clone size: .; J gene: TRBJ2-7; CDR3 protein: CASSQYSGRTYEQYF; CDR3 DNA: TGTGCCAGCAGCCAATATAGCGGGAGAACCTACGAGCAGTACTTC
V gene: TRBV20-1; D gene: TRBD2; clone size: .; J gene: TRBJ2-1; CDR3 protein: CSAVAGVGYNEQFF; CDR3 DNA: TGCAGTGCCGTAGCGGGAGTAGGATACAATGAGCAGTTCTTC
V gene: TRBV12-3/TRBV12-4; D gene: .; clone size: .; J gene: TRBJ2-1; CDR3 protein: CASSPNRGGYNEQFF; CDR3 DNA: TGTGCCAGCAGTCCCAACAGGGGAGGCTACAATGAGCAGTTCTTC
V gene: TRBV20-1; D gene: TRBD1; clone size: .; J gene: TRBJ2-1; CDR3 protein: CSAGDRYYNEQFF; CDR3 DNA: TGCAGTGCGGGGGACAGATATTACAATGAGCAGTTCTTC
V gene: TRBV6-1; D gene: TRBD2; clone size: .; J gene: TRBJ2-1; CDR3 protein: CASSASGKSYNEQFF; CDR3 DNA: TGTGCCAGCAGTGCTAGCGGGAAGTCCTACAATGAGCAGTTCTTC
V gene: TRBV7-2; D gene: .; clone size: few; J gene: TRBJ2-2; CDR3 protein: CASRYKVGTGELFF; CDR3 DNA: TGTGCCAGCAGGTACAAGGTCGGCACCGGGGAGCTGTTTTTT
V gene: TRBV20-1; D gene: .; clone size: .; J gene: TRBJ2-2; CDR3 protein: CSAARTGELFF; CDR3 DNA: TGCAGTGCGGCCCGGACCGGGGAGCTGTTTTTT
V gene: TRBV7-8; D gene: .; clone size: few; J gene: TRBJ2-5; CDR3 protein: CASSWDLRDEKETQYF; CDR3 DNA: TGTGCCAGCAGCTGGGACCTCCGGGACGAGAAAGAGACCCAGTACTTC
V gene: TRBV6-1; D gene: .; clone size: .; J gene: TRBJ2-1; CDR3 protein: CASRPSGAAFNEQFF; CDR3 DNA: TGTGCCAGCAGACCGTCCGGGGCAGCCTTTAATGAGCAGTTCTTC
V gene: TRBV7-3; D gene: TRBD2; clone size: .; J gene: TRBJ2-5; CDR3 protein: CASSLSDYAGGLGTQYF; CDR3 DNA: TGTGCCAGCAGCTTAAGCGACTACGCGGGGGGCTTAGGAACCCAGTACTTC
V gene: TRBV28; D gene: TRBD1; clone size: .; J gene: TRBJ1-5; CDR3 protein: CASSTGGAGNQPQHF; CDR3 DNA: TGTGCCAGCAGTACAGGGGGCGCAGGCAATCAGCCCCAGCATTTT